Listed below are T cell receptor beta chains from one sample, sequenced in a study of cytomegalovirus exposure and HLA in healthy donors. Assay: immunoSEQ multiplex PCR; the TCRdb copy retains only in-frame clones and omits some. This repertoire includes 110,000 to 150,000 clones. Specimen: PBMCs. The receptor set was obtained from a man in his forties or fifties in good health and CMV-seronegative. Each CDR3 is given with its conserved first and last residue. A D gene is named only where the DNA matches it firmly.

CDR3aa: CASRTGRINEQFF
CDR3nt: TGTGCCAGCAGGACAGGGAGGATCAATGAGCAGTTCTTC
v_gene: TRBV2
d_gene: -
j_gene: TRBJ2-1

CDR3aa: CASSPGTGGYNEQYF
CDR3nt: TGTGCCAGCAGCCCCGGGACAGGGGGCTACAACGAGCAGTACTTC
v_gene: TRBV5-5
d_gene: TRBD1
j_gene: TRBJ2-7

CDR3aa: CASSSPGQGAPLNTGELFF
CDR3nt: TGTGCCAGCAGCTCCCCGGGACAGGGGGCCCCCCTGAACACCGGGGAGCTGTTTTTT
v_gene: TRBV7-3
d_gene: TRBD1
j_gene: TRBJ2-2

CDR3aa: CATSSPIEGGSTEAFF
CDR3nt: TGTGCCACCAGCAGCCCCATAGAGGGTGGGAGCACTGAAGCTTTCTTT
v_gene: TRBV15
d_gene: -
j_gene: TRBJ1-1

CDR3aa: CASGSPHAGNTGELFF
CDR3nt: TGTGCTAGTGGTTCCCCCCATGCAGGGAACACCGGGGAGCTGTTTTTT
v_gene: TRBV12-5
d_gene: -
j_gene: TRBJ2-2

CDR3aa: CASSLTSTTDTQYF
CDR3nt: TGTGCCAGCAGCTTAACTAGTACCACAGATACGCAGTATTTT
v_gene: TRBV6-5
d_gene: -
j_gene: TRBJ2-3

CDR3aa: CSVGRVRTYTEQFF
CDR3nt: TGCAGCGTTGGGCGGGTTCGGACCTACACTGAGCAGTTCTTC
v_gene: TRBV29-1
d_gene: -
j_gene: TRBJ2-1

CDR3aa: CASSPRSGYGYTF
CDR3nt: TGTGCCAGCTCACCGAGAAGCGGCTATGGCTACACCTTC
v_gene: TRBV18
d_gene: -
j_gene: TRBJ1-2

CDR3aa: CASSMDRLRGTGELFF
CDR3nt: TGTGCCAGCAGCATGGACAGGCTCCGAGGGACCGGGGAGCTGTTTTTT
v_gene: TRBV2
d_gene: TRBD1
j_gene: TRBJ2-2

CDR3aa: CASSPGQVGETQYF
CDR3nt: TGTGCCAGCAGCCCCGGACAGGTTGGGGAGACCCAGTACTTC
v_gene: TRBV5-8
d_gene: TRBD1
j_gene: TRBJ2-5

CDR3aa: CASRRLAGKDTQYF
CDR3nt: TGTGCCAGCAGACGACTAGCGGGGAAGGATACGCAGTATTTT
v_gene: TRBV27
d_gene: TRBD2
j_gene: TRBJ2-3

CDR3aa: CASSLRTGGLNYGYTF
CDR3nt: TGTGCCAGCAGCTTACGGACAGGGGGCCTGAACTATGGCTACACCTTC
v_gene: TRBV5-4
d_gene: TRBD1
j_gene: TRBJ1-2

CDR3aa: CASSLGTSRNEQFF
CDR3nt: TGCGCCAGCAGCTTGGGGACTAGTAGGAATGAGCAGTTCTTC
v_gene: TRBV5-1
d_gene: TRBD2
j_gene: TRBJ2-1

CDR3aa: CASSLGGVTDTQYF
CDR3nt: TGTGCCAGCTCCCTAGGGGGGGTCACAGATACGCAGTATTTT
v_gene: TRBV7-6
d_gene: -
j_gene: TRBJ2-3

CDR3aa: CASSLGWRTEAFF
CDR3nt: TGTGCCAGCAGCTTAGGTTGGAGGACTGAAGCTTTCTTT
v_gene: TRBV7-9
d_gene: -
j_gene: TRBJ1-1

CDR3aa: CASSTRGPGGELFF
CDR3nt: TGTGCCAGTAGTACTAGGGGGCCGGGCGGGGAGCTGTTTTTT
v_gene: TRBV19
d_gene: TRBD1
j_gene: TRBJ2-2

CDR3aa: CASRSGETQYF
CDR3nt: TGTGCCAGCAGGTCGGGAGAGACCCAGTACTTC
v_gene: TRBV7-6
d_gene: -
j_gene: TRBJ2-5

CDR3aa: CASSLAYQGDYGYTF
CDR3nt: TGCGCCAGCAGCTTGGCCTACCAGGGTGACTATGGCTACACCTTC
v_gene: TRBV5-1
d_gene: -
j_gene: TRBJ1-2

CDR3aa: CSVAAGGRETQYF
CDR3nt: TGCAGCGTTGCAGCGGGGGGACGGGAGACCCAGTACTTC
v_gene: TRBV29-1
d_gene: TRBD2
j_gene: TRBJ2-5

CDR3aa: CASTLTDTQYF
CDR3nt: TGTGCCAGCACCCTCACAGATACGCAGTATTTT
v_gene: TRBV7-9
d_gene: -
j_gene: TRBJ2-3

CDR3aa: CASSQDPYNQPQHF
CDR3nt: TGCGCCAGCAGCCAAGATCCGTACAATCAGCCCCAGCATTTT
v_gene: TRBV4-3
d_gene: -
j_gene: TRBJ1-5

CDR3aa: CASTLSGGRVIQETQYF
CDR3nt: TGTGCCAGTACCCTCTCGGGGGGCAGGGTAATTCAAGAGACCCAGTACTTC
v_gene: TRBV19
d_gene: -
j_gene: TRBJ2-5

CDR3aa: CASSSKSGLAGSYEQYF
CDR3nt: TGTGCCAGCAGCTCGAAATCGGGACTAGCGGGGTCCTACGAGCAGTACTTC
v_gene: TRBV7-9
d_gene: TRBD2
j_gene: TRBJ2-7

CDR3aa: CASSVGFHLTRNSPLHF
CDR3nt: TGTGCCAGCAGCGTAGGGTTTCACCTAACGCGGAATTCACCCCTCCACTTT
v_gene: TRBV9
d_gene: -
j_gene: TRBJ1-6

CDR3aa: CASSPPEDGYTF
CDR3nt: TGTGCCAGCAGCCCCCCTGAGGATGGCTACACCTTC
v_gene: TRBV9
d_gene: -
j_gene: TRBJ1-2

CDR3aa: CASRQTGNSPLHF
CDR3nt: TGTGCCAGCAGACAGACCGGCAATTCACCCCTCCACTTT
v_gene: TRBV27
d_gene: -
j_gene: TRBJ1-6

CDR3aa: CASSQTGQGIKATEAFF
CDR3nt: TGTGCCAGCTCACAGACGGGACAGGGTATCAAGGCCACTGAAGCTTTCTTT
v_gene: TRBV18
d_gene: TRBD1
j_gene: TRBJ1-1

CDR3aa: CASSLAGRRDEKLFF
CDR3nt: TGCGCCAGCAGCTTGGCTGGGAGGAGGGATGAAAAACTGTTTTTT
v_gene: TRBV5-1
d_gene: -
j_gene: TRBJ1-4

CDR3aa: CAISDSGSSYNEQFF
CDR3nt: TGTGCCATCAGTGACTCGGGGAGCTCCTACAATGAGCAGTTCTTC
v_gene: TRBV10-3
d_gene: -
j_gene: TRBJ2-1

CDR3aa: CASSQDLGDRPYEQYF
CDR3nt: TGCGCCAGCAGCCAAGACTTGGGGGACAGGCCCTACGAGCAGTACTTC
v_gene: TRBV4-1
d_gene: TRBD1
j_gene: TRBJ2-7

CDR3aa: CASSLGFGELFF
CDR3nt: TGCGCCAGCAGCCTCGGGTTCGGGGAGCTGTTTTTT
v_gene: TRBV4-1
d_gene: -
j_gene: TRBJ2-2

CDR3aa: CASSRPSGGHNEQFF
CDR3nt: TGTGCCAGCAGCCGACCTAGCGGGGGACACAATGAGCAGTTCTTC
v_gene: TRBV7-2
d_gene: TRBD2
j_gene: TRBJ2-1

CDR3aa: CASTDRGTSPLHF
CDR3nt: TGTGCCAGCACTGATAGGGGAACCTCACCCCTCCACTTT
v_gene: TRBV6-6
d_gene: -
j_gene: TRBJ1-6

CDR3aa: CATRPAGTGEGGYTF
CDR3nt: TGTGCCACTCGACCCGCCGGGACAGGGGAGGGTGGCTACACCTTC
v_gene: TRBV5-5
d_gene: TRBD1
j_gene: TRBJ1-2

CDR3aa: CASGYTPSSYNEQFF
CDR3nt: TGTGCTAGTGGTTACACCCCCTCGTCCTACAATGAGCAGTTCTTC
v_gene: TRBV12-5
d_gene: -
j_gene: TRBJ2-1

CDR3aa: CASRGQGGKGYTF
CDR3nt: TGTGCCAGCCGCGGACAGGGAGGTAAAGGCTACACCTTC
v_gene: TRBV7-9
d_gene: TRBD1
j_gene: TRBJ1-2

CDR3aa: CASSPGGLGDTQYF
CDR3nt: TGTGCCAGCTCCCCGGGGGGGCTCGGAGATACGCAGTATTTT
v_gene: TRBV18
d_gene: TRBD2
j_gene: TRBJ2-3

CDR3aa: CASSEARRGGETQYF
CDR3nt: TGTGCCAGCAGTGAAGCGCGGCGGGGGGGTGAGACCCAGTACTTC
v_gene: TRBV2
d_gene: TRBD2
j_gene: TRBJ2-5

CDR3aa: CAISESIWTDQETQYF
CDR3nt: TGTGCCATCAGTGAGTCGATATGGACAGACCAAGAGACCCAGTACTTC
v_gene: TRBV10-3
d_gene: -
j_gene: TRBJ2-5

CDR3aa: CASSLEGQLGSNQPQHF
CDR3nt: TGCGCCAGCAGCTTGGAAGGACAGCTGGGCAGCAATCAGCCCCAGCATTTT
v_gene: TRBV5-1
d_gene: -
j_gene: TRBJ1-5

CDR3aa: CASSLMVGQMNTGELFF
CDR3nt: TGTGCCAGCAGCTTGATGGTTGGGCAGATGAACACCGGGGAGCTGTTTTTT
v_gene: TRBV5-4
d_gene: -
j_gene: TRBJ2-2

CDR3aa: CASRTGNSPLHF
CDR3nt: TGTGCCAGCAGGACAGGGAACTCACCCCTCCACTTT
v_gene: TRBV13
d_gene: TRBD1
j_gene: TRBJ1-6

CDR3aa: CASRGTESSYEQYF
CDR3nt: TGTGCCAGCAGAGGAACAGAATCTTCCTACGAGCAGTACTTC
v_gene: TRBV6-5
d_gene: -
j_gene: TRBJ2-7

CDR3aa: CASSPGRVYGYTF
CDR3nt: TGTGCCAGCAGCCCTGGCAGGGTATATGGCTACACCTTC
v_gene: TRBV14
d_gene: -
j_gene: TRBJ1-2

CDR3aa: CASTPPGGLPYEQYF
CDR3nt: TGTGCCAGCACTCCACCGGGGGGGCTCCCCTACGAGCAGTACTTC
v_gene: TRBV6-5
d_gene: TRBD2
j_gene: TRBJ2-7

CDR3aa: CASGGLGAGNEKLFF
CDR3nt: TGTGCCAGCGGCGGGCTAGGAGCGGGCAATGAAAAACTGTTTTTT
v_gene: TRBV9
d_gene: -
j_gene: TRBJ1-4

CDR3aa: CASSLSDEQFF
CDR3nt: TGTGCCAGCAGCTTGAGCGATGAGCAGTTCTTC
v_gene: TRBV9
d_gene: -
j_gene: TRBJ2-1

CDR3aa: CASTPAGQGSSNYGYTF
CDR3nt: TGTGCCAGCACCCCTGCGGGACAGGGCTCATCTAACTATGGCTACACCTTC
v_gene: TRBV27
d_gene: TRBD1
j_gene: TRBJ1-2

CDR3aa: CASSLGIGNTIYF
CDR3nt: TGTGCCAGCAGCTTGGGTATTGGAAACACCATATATTTT
v_gene: TRBV5-6
d_gene: -
j_gene: TRBJ1-3

CDR3aa: CASSLGQGVLDEQFF
CDR3nt: TGCGCCAGCAGCTTGGGACAGGGAGTTTTGGATGAGCAGTTCTTC
v_gene: TRBV5-1
d_gene: TRBD1
j_gene: TRBJ2-1

CDR3aa: CASSLATGGSYEQYF
CDR3nt: TGCGCCAGCAGCTTGGCTACAGGGGGCTCCTACGAGCAGTACTTC
v_gene: TRBV5-1
d_gene: TRBD1
j_gene: TRBJ2-7

CDR3aa: CASRAQGAEAFF
CDR3nt: TGTGCCAGCAGGGCCCAGGGTGCTGAAGCTTTCTTT
v_gene: TRBV6-5
d_gene: -
j_gene: TRBJ1-1

CDR3aa: CASSPPNRGSYTF
CDR3nt: TGTGCCAGCTCACCACCGAACAGGGGGTCTTACACCTTC
v_gene: TRBV18
d_gene: TRBD1
j_gene: TRBJ1-2